This T cell receptor (beta chain) was observed in a study of blood T cell repertoires in COVID-19. Overall study: Italy, Spain and the United States were the sources of the convalescent and acute COVID-19 samples. The cDNA or gDNA used as material had been derived from T cells, B-cell-depleted T cells, or PBMCs.

The CDR3 is 13 amino acids. V lost 6 bases and J lost 7, with 12 bases in between. Concerning this clone: This specimen includes other DNA sequences encoding the same CDR3.

Under the authors' procedure: Nucleated cell counts were estimated from reference gene primer amplification. Sequencing used immunoSEQ multiplex PCR; TCRdb keeps in-frame clones, though not all of them. The V and J calls and the clone size are those of that table, but D and trimming were determined from the DNA. In the table there are about 180,000 clones, roughly 86% of which are singletons. The receptor comes from a woman aged 45-65 years with acute or convalescent COVID-19. The chain links TRBV12-3 or TRBV12-4 to TRBJ1-4; D is unresolved. Sequenced sample: peripheral blood. The CDR3 bases are TGTGCCAGCAGGTTAACGGGAAGTGAAAAACTGTTTTTT. Residues: CASRLTGSEKLFF.